This TCR beta chain was obtained from a study of Tregs in tolerant kidney transplant recipients. Broader study findings: The small number of patients limits these findings pending further validation.

The CDR3 has 15 amino acids. Per the germline V gene, CDR1 is MNHEY and CDR2 is SVGAGI. V lost 0 bases and J 7 bases, leaving 16 bases between the germline ends. In its sample, this clone was seen a few times. What it recognizes is unknown. Clones were read by immunoSEQ multiplex PCR, and TCRdb kept only the in-frame ones, dropping some. The top ten hold 2.1% of the sample, which has around 66,000 clones, 80% to 90% seen once. The sequence was obtained from a human donor who received a combined kidney and bone marrow transplant. Sample: Tregs from blood, taken before the transplant. The chain joins TRBV6-5 to TRBJ2-7; perhaps TRBD2 as D (5 bases). The CDR3 sequence: CASSYSGSFPGEQYF. CDR3 nucleotides: TGTGCCAGCAGTTACTCCGGCTCCTTCCCGGGGGAGCAGTACTTC.